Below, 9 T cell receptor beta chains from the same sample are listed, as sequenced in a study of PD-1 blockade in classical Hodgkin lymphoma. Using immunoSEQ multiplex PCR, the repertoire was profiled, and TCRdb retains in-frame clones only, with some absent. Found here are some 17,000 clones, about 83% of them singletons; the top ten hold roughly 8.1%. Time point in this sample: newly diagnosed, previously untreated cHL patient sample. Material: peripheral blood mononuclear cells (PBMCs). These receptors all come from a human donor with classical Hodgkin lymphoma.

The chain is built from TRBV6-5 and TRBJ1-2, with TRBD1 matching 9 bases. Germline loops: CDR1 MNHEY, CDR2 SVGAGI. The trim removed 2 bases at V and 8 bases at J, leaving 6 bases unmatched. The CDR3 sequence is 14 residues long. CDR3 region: CASSYNRGRRGYTF. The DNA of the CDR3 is TGTGCCAGCAGTTACAACAGGGGGCGGAGAGGCTACACCTTC.

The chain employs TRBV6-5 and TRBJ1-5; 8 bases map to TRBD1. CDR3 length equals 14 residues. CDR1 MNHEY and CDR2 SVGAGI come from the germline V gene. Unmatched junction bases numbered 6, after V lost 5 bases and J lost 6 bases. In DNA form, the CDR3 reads TGTGCCAGCAGTCCAGGGGGCACGGGTCAGCCCCAGCATTTT. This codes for CASSPGGTGQPQHF.

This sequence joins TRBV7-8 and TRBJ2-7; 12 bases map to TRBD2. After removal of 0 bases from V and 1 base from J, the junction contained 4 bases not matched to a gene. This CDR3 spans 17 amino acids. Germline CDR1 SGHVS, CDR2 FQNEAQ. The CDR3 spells CASSLATSGSLSYEQYF. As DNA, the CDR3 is TGTGCCAGCAGCTTAGCGACTAGCGGGAGCCTATCCTACGAGCAGTACTTC.

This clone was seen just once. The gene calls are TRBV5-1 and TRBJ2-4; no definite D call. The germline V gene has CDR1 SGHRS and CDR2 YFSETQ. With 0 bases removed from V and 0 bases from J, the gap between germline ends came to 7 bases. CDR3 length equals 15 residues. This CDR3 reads CASSLGVLAKNIQYF. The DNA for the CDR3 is TGCGCCAGCAGCTTGGGGGTCTTAGCCAAAAACATTCAGTACTTC.

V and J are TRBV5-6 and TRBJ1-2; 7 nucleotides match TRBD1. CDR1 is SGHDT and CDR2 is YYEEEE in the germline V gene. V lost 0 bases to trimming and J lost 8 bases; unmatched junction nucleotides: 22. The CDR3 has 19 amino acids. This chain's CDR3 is CASSLGGQPGGFFRSGYTF. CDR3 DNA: TGTGCCAGCAGCTTGGGCGGCCAGCCAGGGGGGTTTTTTCGTAGCGGCTACACCTTC.

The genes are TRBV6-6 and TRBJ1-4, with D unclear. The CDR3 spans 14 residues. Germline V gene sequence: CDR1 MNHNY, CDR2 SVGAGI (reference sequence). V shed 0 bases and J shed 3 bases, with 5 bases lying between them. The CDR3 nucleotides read TGTGCCAGCAGTTACTCGACGGCTAATGAAAAACTGTTTTTT. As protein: CASSYSTANEKLFF.

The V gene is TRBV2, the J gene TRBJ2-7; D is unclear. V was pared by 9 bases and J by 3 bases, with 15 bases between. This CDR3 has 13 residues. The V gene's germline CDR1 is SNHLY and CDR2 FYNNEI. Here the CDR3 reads CASDSRSGYEQYF. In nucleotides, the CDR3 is TGTGCCAGTGATTCGCGGTCGGGCTACGAGCAGTACTTC. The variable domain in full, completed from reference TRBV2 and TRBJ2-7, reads EPEVTQTPSHQVTQMGQEVILRCVPISNHLYFYWYRQILGQKVEFLVSFYNNEISEKSEIFDDQFSVERPDGSNFTLKIRSTKLEDSAMYFCASDSRSGYEQYFGPGTRLTVT.

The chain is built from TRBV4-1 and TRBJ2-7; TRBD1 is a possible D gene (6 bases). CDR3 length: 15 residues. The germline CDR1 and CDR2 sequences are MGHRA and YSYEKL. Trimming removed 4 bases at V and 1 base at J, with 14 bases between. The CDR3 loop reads CASSRYQGLSYEQYF. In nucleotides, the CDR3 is TGCGCCAGCAGCCGTTATCAGGGGCTGTCCTACGAGCAGTACTTC.

The CDR3 DNA sequence: TGTGCCAGCAGCTTGCAGACGCAACCACAAGAGACCCAGTACTTC. Translated, it gives CASSLQTQPQETQYF. The rearrangement uses TRBV5-5 and TRBJ2-5; D gene ambiguous. With 1 base removed from V and 2 bases from J, the gap between germline ends came to 12 bases. The CDR3 is made up of 15 amino acids. Germline CDR1 SGHKS, CDR2 YYEKEE (reference sequence).